The TCR beta chain described here comes from a study of blood T cell repertoires in COVID-19. For the study at large: In each case, the material was cDNA or gDNA derived from T cells, B-cell-depleted T cells, or PBMCs.

The assay was immunoSEQ multiplex PCR, and TCRdb's table has in-frame clones only and misses some. This table has roughly 200,000 clones, roughly 87% appearing once. Germline V gene lookup returns CDR1 SEHNR and CDR2 FQNEAQ (reference sequence). The CDR3 covers 14 residues. V was cut by 6 bases and J by 2 bases, with 14 bases left in between. This clone was seen a handful of times. Everyone who took part was roughly 18 to 90 years old, and they came from about two dozen US areas. This rearrangement joins TRBV7-9 to TRBJ2-7; TRBD1 might be the D (6 bases). The sequenced sample was PBMCs or T cells enriched from blood (not recorded which). This sequence was found in a man aged 18 to 29 with acute COVID-19. This chain's CDR3 is CASRGNRDPYEQYF. Written as DNA, the CDR3 is TGTGCCAGCAGGGGCAACAGGGACCCCTACGAGCAGTACTTC.